The clone carrying this T cell receptor beta chain was seen only once. What it binds is not known. The data are from a study of T cell responses to AZD1222 COVID-19 vaccine. General study findings and limits: Spike-specific TCR breadth and depth went up after people got two AZD1222 doses.

Germline V gene data show CDR1 as SGHTA and CDR2 as FQGNSA. The J segment lost 6 bases and the V segment lost 6 bases, leaving 5 bases of the junction unmatched. The CDR3 consists of 14 residues. Data came from immunoSEQ multiplex PCR; TCRdb stores just in-frame clones and leaves some out. The sample consists of about 140,000 clones, around 88% of them appearing once. The chain combines TRBV7-2 with TRBJ2-1; the match to TRBD2 covers 10 bases. The starting material was peripheral blood, obtained on day 0 of AZD1222 vaccination. This TCR was recovered from an adult in good health. The CDR3, as DNA: TGTGCCAGCAGTTCCCTAGCGGGGGTCAATGAGCAGTTCTTC. This encodes CASSSLAGVNEQFF.